The 10 T cell receptor beta chains below come from one sample, sequenced in a study of blood T cell repertoires in COVID-19. The assay was immunoSEQ multiplex PCR, and TCRdb's table has in-frame clones only and misses some. The profile shows over 50,000 clones, about 86% of them singletons. Sequencing input: peripheral blood. The receptors come from an older man with active COVID-19.

The V and J genes are TRBV24-1 and TRBJ2-5; a possible D gene is TRBD1 (6 bases). Germline V lookup: CDR1 KGHDR, CDR2 SFDVKD. V gave up 3 bases and J gave up 13 bases, with 14 bases separating them. The CDR3 spans 12 residues. CDR3 coding DNA: TGTGCCACCAGTGATATCACAGGGAGCCTGTACTTC. Translating gives CATSDITGSLYF.

The rearrangement links TRBV24-1 to TRBJ2-7, with a possible D match to TRBD2 (7 bases). Germline V gene lookup returns CDR1 KGHDR and CDR2 SFDVKD. The CDR3 has 14 residues. Trimming removed 4 bases from V and 5 bases from J, with 14 bases in between. This CDR3 reads CATSDSGGGDEQYF. CDR3 in DNA: TGTGCCACCAGTGACTCCGGCGGGGGCGACGAGCAGTACTTC.

This clone was seen only a few times. The chain combines TRBV24-1 with TRBJ2-1, with D possibly being TRBD1 (5 bases). CDR1 and CDR2 (germline): KGHDR, SFDVKD. The CDR3 runs to 15 residues. Trimming shortened V by 0 bases and J by 5 bases, and 10 bases separated the two germline ends. CDR3 nucleotides: TGTGCCACCAGTGATTTGGGACAAAAGGACAATGAGCAGTTCTTC. This codes for CATSDLGQKDNEQFF.

Regarding this clone: The junction departs from germline at one end; a sequencing error may be responsible. The genes are TRBV12-3 or TRBV12-4 and TRBJ2-1; maybe TRBD2 (6 bases). The CDR3 length is 13 residues. The CDR3 protein is CASRRDSSNEQFF. As DNA, the CDR3 is TGTGCCAGCCGCCGGGACTCCTCCAATGAGCAGTTCTTC.

J is TRBJ1-6 and V is TRBV2; weak D call: TRBD1 (5 bases). This CDR3 has 13 amino acids. Germline V CDR1 and CDR2: SNHLY, FYNNEI. V was cut by 8 bases and J by 8 bases, with 13 bases left in between. The CDR3 nucleotides read TGTGCCAGCGGAGGGGAGGAGGATTCACCCCTCCACTTT. This encodes CASGGEEDSPLHF.

The J gene is TRBJ2-3, the V gene TRBV12-3 or TRBV12-4, with no clear D. Trimming pared 3 bases from V and 4 bases from J, leaving 5 bases between. The CDR3 is made up of 12 amino acids. In nucleotides, the CDR3 is TGTGCCAGCAGTTTTATCGCAGATACGCAGTATTTT. The encoded protein is CASSFIADTQYF.

The genes are TRBV4-3 and TRBJ2-1; 8 nucleotides agree with TRBD1. Germline V gene data show CDR1 as LGHNA and CDR2 as YSLEER. This CDR3 is built from 16 residues. V shed 5 bases and J 1 base; nucleotides not matched to a gene: 7. The CDR3 sequence: CASSAAGQGSYNEQFF. CDR3 DNA sequence: TGCGCCAGCAGCGCGGCAGGACAGGGATCCTACAATGAGCAGTTCTTC.

The chain uses TRBV2 and TRBJ2-3; D is perhaps TRBD2 (6 bases). This CDR3 has 13 amino acids. Germline lookup yields CDR1 SNHLY and CDR2 FYNNEI. Trimming left V 4 bases short and J 2 bases short, with 7 bases between. The CDR3 sequence: CASSGDFTDTQYF. The CDR3 DNA is TGTGCCAGCAGTGGGGACTTCACAGATACGCAGTATTTT.

The rearrangement joins TRBV5-1 to TRBJ1-3; tentatively, D is TRBD1 (6 bases). The CDR3 runs to 15 residues. CDR1 and CDR2 (germline): SGHRS, YFSETQ. V shed 2 bases and J shed 2 bases, with 11 bases lying between them. CDR3 protein: CASSLGQIAGNTIYF. The DNA of the CDR3 is TGCGCCAGCAGCTTAGGACAGATTGCTGGAAACACCATATATTTT.

V is TRBV21-1 and J is TRBJ1-2; the D call of TRBD1 is as the table states it, not checked on the DNA. TRBV21-1 is designated a pseudogene. The CDR3 has 16 residues. This CDR3 reads CASSKRGDRINYGYTF. CDR3 sequence (DNA): TGTGCCAGCAGCAAAAGAGGGGACAGGATTAACTATGGCTACACCTTC.